This TCR beta chain was documented in a study of a mutant IDH1 vaccine in newly diagnosed glioma. About the research overall: Patients got their first vaccination 4-6 weeks after radiotherapy alone, or with temozolomide cycles. It was radiotherapy, temozolomide, or both that patients received previously, with most receiving both.

The assay was immunoSEQ multiplex PCR, and TCRdb's table has in-frame clones only and misses some. The sample yields around 32,000 clones, around 83% seen once. Turning to this clone: Its antigen is currently unknown.

Time point meaning: week 35, safety follow-up. Vaccinated patients received 300 ug of mutant IDH1 20-mer peptide per dose, with topical imiquimod. Patients underwent eight vaccinations, which took place in weeks 1, 3, 5, 7, 11, 15, 19 and 23. Findings of the study overall: Immune responses induced by vaccination arose in 93.3% of the patients.

Sequenced here: PBMCs, sampled from a glioma patient whose treatment included an IDH1 peptide vaccine. This TCR was sampled from a woman between 18 and 29 years old with glioma.

The CDR3 region has the DNA TGTGCCACCAGCAGGGGTAGCGGGGGGTCCCGGTACAATGAGCAGTTCTTC. Residues: CATSRGSGGSRYNEQFF. The chain recombines TRBV15 with TRBJ2-1; 10 nucleotides line up with TRBD2. Losses at the gene ends were 3 bases for V and 4 bases for J; bases not matched to a gene: 9. This CDR3 is 17 amino acids long. In germline, CDR1 is LNHNV, CDR2 YYDKDF (reference sequence).